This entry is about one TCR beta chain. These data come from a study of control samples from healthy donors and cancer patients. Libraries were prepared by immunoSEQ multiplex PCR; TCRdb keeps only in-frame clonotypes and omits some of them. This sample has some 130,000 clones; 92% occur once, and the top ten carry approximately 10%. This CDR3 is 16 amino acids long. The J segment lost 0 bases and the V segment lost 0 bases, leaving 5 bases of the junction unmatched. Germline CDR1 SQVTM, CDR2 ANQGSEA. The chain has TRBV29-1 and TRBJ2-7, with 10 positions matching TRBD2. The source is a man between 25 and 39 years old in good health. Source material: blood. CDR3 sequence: CSVEEWTSGSSYEQYF. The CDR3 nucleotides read TGCAGCGTTGAAGAGTGGACTAGCGGTAGCTCCTACGAGCAGTACTTC.